The 9 T cell receptor beta chains below come from one sample, sequenced in a study of T cell responses to AZD1222 COVID-19 vaccine. Here immunoSEQ multiplex PCR was the method, and the copy in TCRdb shows in-frame clones only, minus some. The table lists 180,000 or so clones, around nine tenths of them singletons. Source: peripheral blood, taken on day 0 of AZD1222 vaccination. The source of these receptors is an adult in good health.

J is TRBJ1-2 and V is TRBV6-1; D is uncertain. Germline CDR1 MNHNS, CDR2 SASEGT. This CDR3 is built from 15 residues. V lost 1 base and J lost 2, with 11 bases in between. The CDR3 DNA follows: TGTGCCAGCAGTGAAGATCGGGGAGGGAACTATGGCTACACCTTC. It codes for CASSEDRGGNYGYTF.

In this sample, this clone turned up once. The rearrangement links TRBV19 to TRBJ1-1, with D hard to call. CDR1 and CDR2 from the germline V gene are LNHDA and SQIVND (reference sequence). Trimming shortened V by 1 base and J by 10 bases, and 10 bases separated the two germline ends. The CDR3 sequence is 12 residues long. The CDR3 here is CASSIAVGGAFF. CDR3 nucleotides: TGTGCCAGTAGTATAGCAGTTGGTGGAGCTTTCTTT.

The chain links TRBV6-2 or TRBV6-3 to TRBJ1-1, with a possible D match to TRBD1 (5 bases). The CDR3 contains 11 residues. The germline V gene has CDR1 MNHEY and CDR2 SVGEGT. Trimming stripped 3 bases from V and 11 bases from J, with 10 bases between. In DNA form, the CDR3 reads TGTGCCAGCAGTTATGGGGGGTCCGCTTTCTTT. Translation gives CASSYGGSAFF.

This clone has more than one count but fewer than ten. The V and J genes are TRBV7-2 and TRBJ1-4, with TRBD1 as a possible D gene (5 bases). Germline V gives CDR1 SGHTA, CDR2 FQGNSA. Trimming removed 5 bases at V and 0 bases at J, with 13 bases between. CDR3 length: 16 residues. The CDR3 region is CASSRGGFATNEKLFF. DNA of the CDR3: TGTGCCAGCAGCAGGGGAGGGTTTGCAACTAATGAAAAACTGTTTTTT. Drawing the rest from reference TRBV7-2 and TRBJ1-4, the complete variable domain is GAGVSQSPSNKVTEKGKDVELRCDPISGHTALYWYRQSLGQGLEFLIYFQGNSAPDKSGLPSDRFSAERTGGSVSTLTIQRTQQEDSAVYLCASSRGGFATNEKLFFGSGTQLSVL.

This clone was seen just once. The chain has TRBV6-5 and TRBJ1-1, with 7 positions matching TRBD1. Trimming at V came to 6 bases and at J to 0 bases, leaving 7 bases not matched to a gene. The CDR3 has 15 residues. Germline V gene lookup returns CDR1 MNHEY and CDR2 SVGAGI. The CDR3 nucleotides read TGTGCCAGCAGGCAGGACAGGCGGTTGAACACTGAAGCTTTCTTT. Translation: CASRQDRRLNTEAFF.

This chain uses TRBV28 with TRBJ2-7; TRBD2 might be the D (5 bases). V was cut by 5 bases and J by 2 bases, with 10 bases left in between. Per germline, CDR1 MDHEN and CDR2 SYDVKM. The CDR3 contains 13 residues. Here the CDR3 DNA reads TGTGCCAGCAGTACAAATAGCGCCTACGAGCAGTACTTC. Amino acids: CASSTNSAYEQYF. The full variable domain, completed using reference TRBV28 and TRBJ2-7, is DVKVTQSSRYLVKRTGEKVFLECVQDMDHENMFWYRQDPGLGLRLIYFSYDVKMKEKGDIPEGYSVSREKKERFSLILESASTNQTSMYLCASSTNSAYEQYFGPGTRLTVT.

This chain connects TRBV10-2 to TRBJ1-5, with no clear D. Germline V lookup: CDR1 WSHSY, CDR2 SAAADI. This CDR3 spans 13 amino acids. Between the trimmed V and J ends, which lost 2 bases and 7 bases, there was a span of 9 bases. The CDR3 DNA reads TGCGCCAGCAGTGAGAGGACCGAGCAGCCCCAGCATTTT. It is translated as CASSERTEQPQHF.

This chain joins TRBV19 and TRBJ2-2; TRBD1 aligns across 7 bases. V shed 3 bases and J 1 base; nucleotides not matched to a gene: 2. Germline V CDR1 and CDR2: LNHDA, SQIVND (reference sequence). This CDR3 is 15 amino acids long. CDR3 DNA sequence: TGTGCCAGTAGTATGGGACAGCAGAACACCGGGGAGCTGTTTTTT. Amino acids: CASSMGQQNTGELFF.

The count of this clone is one. The rearrangement joins TRBV28 to TRBJ2-3, with a tentative D call TRBD2 (5 bases). V was shortened by 6 bases and J by 10 bases, with 14 bases between the two germline ends. The germline CDR1 and CDR2 sequences are MDHEN and SYDVKM. CDR3 length: 12 amino acids. CDR3 sequence reads: CASRASAGAQYF. CDR3 nucleotides: TGTGCCAGCAGGGCTAGTGCGGGCGCGCAGTATTTT.